The 20 T cell receptor beta chains in this list originate from one sample, sequenced in a study of human T cells and chemical hapten exposure (TCRdb year 2021). The library was obtained by RACE. The run used a NextSeq 500. TCRdb took the public reads, trimmed them with fastp at Q25, ran MiXCR for clone calling and kept in-frame beta chains. Rows with a matching CDR3 protein are joined into one entry that keeps the most common DNA and genes. Within this sample are 150,000 to 200,000 distinct CDR3 sequences, with approximately 29% of them counted one time only. The ten most abundant clones make up less than 3% of the sample. The time point label corresponds to: pre-sensitization, week 0. The treatment or condition label for this specimen denotes: therapeutic diphenylcyclopropenone sensitization with weekly scalp DPC. The specimen was whole blood, collected in connection with sensitization to the hapten diphenylcyclopropenone (DPC). These receptors all stem from a young woman with alopecia areata. Some clones in this sample may be carry-over from other donors' samples.

This clonotype was detected a few times. The CDR3 spells CASSRGLYNEQFF. The CDR3 bases are TGTGCCAGCAGTCGGGGACTTTACAATGAGCAGTTCTTC. V gene TRBV27 combines with J gene TRBJ2-1, with a tentative D call TRBD2 (6 bases). The germline V gene encodes CDR1 MNHEY and CDR2 SMNVEV (reference sequence). V was shortened by 5 bases and J by 4 bases, with 9 bases between the two germline ends. This CDR3 is built from 13 residues.

The chain links TRBV29-1 to TRBJ2-1; tentative D call: TRBD2 (6 bases). Trimming cost V 7 bases and J 7 bases, with 20 bases left between them. CDR1 SQVTM and CDR2 ANQGSEA come from the germline V gene. The CDR3 consists of 14 residues. CDR3 region: CSATWGDLRNEQFF. CDR3 in DNA: TGCAGCGCCACGTGGGGGGATTTAAGGAATGAGCAGTTCTTC.

The rearrangement uses TRBV9 and TRBJ2-2; 15 bases line up with TRBD2. The V gene end was trimmed by 0 bases and the J gene end by 6 bases; junction bases not matched to a gene: 9. Germline CDR1 and CDR2: SGDLS and YYNGEE. The CDR3 is made up of 19 amino acids. The CDR3 sequence: CASSVAIGTSGGQAGELFF. The DNA for the CDR3 is TGTGCCAGCAGCGTAGCTATCGGGACTAGCGGGGGGCAGGCCGGGGAGCTGTTTTTT.

In its sample, this clonotype was seen a few times. The chain combines TRBV5-1 with TRBJ1-2; no reliable D call. The CDR3 is 13 residues long. The V gene's germline CDR1 is SGHRS and CDR2 YFSETQ. V was clipped by 0 bases and J by 6 bases, with 9 bases between them. The CDR3 DNA is TGCGCCAGCAGCTTGGACATGCGGGATGGCTACACCTTC. As protein: CASSLDMRDGYTF.

The V gene is TRBV19, the J gene TRBJ2-2; 10 nucleotides match TRBD1. The germline V gene has CDR1 LNHDA and CDR2 SQIVND (reference sequence). The CDR3 consists of 15 residues. Trimming at V came to 5 bases and at J to 3 bases, leaving 3 bases not matched to a gene. The CDR3 spells CASSYGTGDTGELFF. CDR3 DNA sequence: TGTGCCAGTAGTTACGGGACAGGGGACACCGGGGAGCTGTTTTTT.

This chain connects TRBV11-2 to TRBJ2-3; possible D gene TRBD2, 6 bases. The germline V gene encodes CDR1 SGHAT and CDR2 FQNNGV. V was cut by 1 base and J by 0 bases, with 8 bases left in between. This CDR3 comprises 15 residues. The CDR3 sequence is CASSLGLDSTDTQYF. CDR3 sequence (DNA): TGTGCCAGCAGCTTAGGACTAGACAGCACAGATACGCAGTATTTT.

The V call is TRBV12-3 or TRBV12-4, the J call TRBJ1-1; no clear D. The CDR3 spans 14 residues. The V end lost 6 bases, the J end lost 4 bases, and 15 bases lay between the germline ends. CDR3 protein: CASSYGRGFTEAFF. The CDR3 bases are TGTGCCAGCAGCTACGGACGCGGATTCACTGAAGCTTTCTTT.

CDR3 protein: CASSFKLAQGYEQYF. In nucleotides, the CDR3 is TGTGCCAGCAGTTTTAAACTAGCGCAAGGGTACGAGCAGTACTTC. This chain connects TRBV6-1 to TRBJ2-7; TRBD2 agrees at 7 bases. This CDR3 has 15 residues. With 5 bases clipped from V and 4 bases from J, the junction kept 11 bases outside the gene matches. Germline loops: CDR1 MNHNS, CDR2 SASEGT.

This rearrangement joins TRBV11-2 to TRBJ2-1, with a tentative D call TRBD1 (6 bases). Between the trimmed V and J ends, which lost 1 base and 1 base, there was a span of 14 bases. Germline lookup yields CDR1 SGHAT and CDR2 FQNNGV. The CDR3 loop spans 17 amino acids. This chain's CDR3 is CASSLADTGISYNEQFF. The CDR3 bases are TGTGCCAGCAGCTTAGCGGACACAGGGATATCCTACAATGAGCAGTTCTTC.

This clonotype was counted only a few times. The chain couples TRBV29-1 to TRBJ2-1; D perhaps matches TRBD2 (7 bases). Trimming removed 7 bases from V and 8 bases from J, with 27 bases in between. Germline V gene lookup returns CDR1 SQVTM and CDR2 ANQGSEA. The CDR3 is made up of 16 amino acids. Here the CDR3 reads CSAPMDFGGRLDEQFF. The CDR3 DNA is TGCAGCGCTCCTATGGACTTCGGGGGGCGGTTGGATGAGCAGTTCTTC.

This chain joins TRBV5-1 and TRBJ1-4; D gene unclear. Germline V gene sequence: CDR1 SGHRS, CDR2 YFSETQ. V lost 1 base, J lost 6 bases, and 7 bases lay in between. The CDR3 length is 13 residues. The CDR3 DNA is TGCGCCAGCAGCTTGAGGGCGGATGAAAAACTGTTTTTT. This gives the protein CASSLRADEKLFF.

This clonotype was seen a handful of times. This rearrangement joins TRBV28 to TRBJ2-7; D unclear. The V end lost 1 base, the J end lost 2 bases, and 9 bases lay between the germline ends. Germline V gene data show CDR1 as MDHEN and CDR2 as SYDVKM. The CDR3 sequence is 14 residues long. Here the CDR3 DNA reads TGTGCCAGCAGTTTATCACTTCTAGCCTACGAGCAGTACTTC. Encoded protein: CASSLSLLAYEQYF.

This clonotype showed up just a few times. The chain couples TRBV19 to TRBJ1-5, with a tentative D call TRBD1 (5 bases). The germline CDR1 and CDR2 sequences are LNHDA and SQIVND (reference sequence). The CDR3 spans 14 residues. V was shortened by 7 bases and J by 5 bases, with 15 bases between the two germline ends. CDR3 in amino acids: CASTPIQGYQPQHF. CDR3 DNA: TGTGCCAGTACCCCGATCCAGGGCTATCAGCCCCAGCATTTT.

This clonotype was counted a few times. V gene TRBV29-1 combines with J gene TRBJ2-3; unclear D gene. The CDR3 extends over 13 amino acids. Germline V gene lookup returns CDR1 SQVTM and CDR2 ANQGSEA. The V gene lost 6 bases and the J gene lost 1 base, with 11 bases spanning the gap. CDR3 protein: CSVDGPGTDTQYF. The CDR3 DNA reads as TGCAGCGTCGACGGTCCGGGCACAGATACGCAGTATTTT.

The gene calls are TRBV7-9 and TRBJ2-5, with 9 bases fitting TRBD1. Germline loops: CDR1 SEHNR, CDR2 FQNEAQ (reference sequence). The CDR3 runs 16 residues. V shed 7 bases and J 1 base; nucleotides not matched to a gene: 10. The DNA of the CDR3 is TGTGCCAGCACCCCACCGGGGACAGGGTCCCAAGAGACCCAGTACTTC. Its protein product is CASTPPGTGSQETQYF.

This clonotype was observed a few times. The chain links TRBV7-2 to TRBJ2-7; TRBD2 matches at 7 bases. Trimming at V came to 3 bases and at J to 2 bases, leaving 7 bases not matched to a gene. CDR3 size: 15 residues. Germline V CDR1 and CDR2: SGHTA, FQGNSA. The CDR3 loop reads CASSLGRAGTYEQYF. CDR3 DNA sequence: TGTGCCAGCAGCTTGGGGAGGGCCGGAACCTACGAGCAGTACTTC. The whole variable domain, remainder taken from reference TRBV7-2 and TRBJ2-7, is GAGVSQSPSNKVTEKGKDVELRCDPISGHTALYWYRQSLGQGLEFLIYFQGNSAPDKSGLPSDRFSAERTGGSVSTLTIQRTQQEDSAVYLCASSLGRAGTYEQYFGPGTRLTVT.

CDR3 in amino acids: CASSLEGGLIPIGEYF. In DNA form, the CDR3 reads TGTGCCAGCAGTTTAGAAGGGGGTTTGATCCCAATAGGGGAGTACTTC. The rearrangement joins TRBV28 to TRBJ2-7; weak D call: TRBD1 (6 bases). The CDR3 length is 16 residues. CDR1 is MDHEN, CDR2 SYDVKM, per germline. Trimming shortened V by 2 bases and J by 11 bases, and 25 bases separated the two germline ends.

The gene calls are TRBV6-6 and TRBJ1-5; 7 bases match TRBD1. J gave up 1 base and V 6 bases, and 3 bases lay outside the gene matches. This CDR3 has 14 amino acids. CDR1 MNHNY and CDR2 SVGAGI come from the germline V gene (reference sequence). DNA of the CDR3: TGTGCCAGCAGGCGACAGGGAAGCAATCAGCCCCAGCATTTT. Amino acid sequence: CASRRQGSNQPQHF.

This clonotype was seen a handful of times. The V and J genes are TRBV12-3 or TRBV12-4 and TRBJ1-5; TRBD1 agrees at 7 bases. CDR3 length: 15 residues. Trimming cost V 6 bases and J 1 base; bases outside gene matches: 6. CDR3 amino acids: CASSRGTVSNQPQHF. CDR3 nucleotides: TGTGCCAGCAGCCGGGGGACAGTGAGCAATCAGCCCCAGCATTTT.

This clonotype was seen a few times. This chain uses TRBV4-2 with TRBJ1-2; a weak D match, TRBD1 (5 bases). This CDR3 is built from 14 residues. V lost 1 base and J 4 bases, leaving 10 bases between the germline ends. CDR1 is LGHNA and CDR2 is YNFKEQ in the germline V gene. CDR3 DNA sequence: TGTGCCAGCAGCCAAGGTAGACAGAGCTATGGCTACACCTTC. It specifies CASSQGRQSYGYTF.